This TCR beta chain was recorded in a study of monozygotic twins with inflammatory bowel disease. Overall study findings and caveats: Patient repertoire variability may have increased through differing immunosuppressive treatments.

Regarding this clonotype: The antigen is undetermined.

The team made cDNA by running eight separate reactions for each sample. TCRdb re-called the 5' RACE reads and gives one entry per CDR3 protein, without DNA. This listing includes a few hundred thousand distinct CDR3 sequences. Material: blood. The receptor comes from a human donor with ulcerative colitis or Crohn's disease, or a healthy co-twin of an affected twin (not recorded which).

The CDR3 sequence: CASSSGTSGNYEQYF. J is TRBJ2-7 and V is TRBV6-5; TCRdb selects TRBD2, and the lack of DNA leaves this call unchecked. Germline V gene data show CDR1 as MNHEY and CDR2 as SVGAGI. This CDR3 is 15 amino acids long.